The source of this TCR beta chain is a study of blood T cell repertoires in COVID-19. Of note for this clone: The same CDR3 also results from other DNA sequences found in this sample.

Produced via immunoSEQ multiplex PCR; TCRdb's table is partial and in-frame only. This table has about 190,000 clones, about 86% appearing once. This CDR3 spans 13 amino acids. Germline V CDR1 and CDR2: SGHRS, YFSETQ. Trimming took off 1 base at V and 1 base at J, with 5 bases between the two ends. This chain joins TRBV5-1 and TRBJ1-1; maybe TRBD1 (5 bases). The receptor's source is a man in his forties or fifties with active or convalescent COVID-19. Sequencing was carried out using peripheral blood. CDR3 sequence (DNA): TGCGCCAGCAGCTTGAGGGGGAACACTGAAGCTTTCTTT. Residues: CASSLRGNTEAFF.